A single TCR beta chain is shown here with its context. Its antigen is still unknown. Base quality data are lacking; no much larger clone is found one base away. For CDR1 and CDR2, the germline V gene lists LGHNA and YNFKEQ. V is clipped by 0 bases and J by 4 bases, and the sequence between their germline boundaries is 7 bases long. The CDR3 runs 13 residues from the cysteine to the phenylalanine. The sequence is cut down to CDR3 DNA, 39 bases in frame from base 1. These data are taken from a study of T-cell memory formation after mild COVID-19 (dated by TCRdb to the early 2020s). About the study as a whole: TCR sequence clusters from the two donors were found to be largely donor specific. In a couple of donors, T-cell clones that expanded and contracted after mild COVID-19 were tracked by sequencing TCRalpha and TCRbeta repertoires over time. Two young, previously healthy adult volunteers made up the cohort, one male and one female. Findings and caveats that apply to the study as a whole: SARS-CoV-2 specificity was not confirmed for the second-wave clones peaking on day 37. Only a couple of mild cases were covered in the study, and larger cohorts including severe cases with pre-infection samples were considered necessary. Contracting CD4+ clones were located mainly in the CM and EM memory subsets, whereas CD8+ clones were found to be enriched in EMRA. Balanced CD4/CD8 phenotypes were observed for clones contracting from day 15 to 85, whereas a bias towards CD4+ was observed for a second wave of clones expanding from day 15 to 37. Some responding clones were found in pre-infection memory, which suggests that pre-existing cross-reactive memory T cells took part in the SARS-CoV-2 response.

PBMCs were isolated by Ficoll-Paque density gradient centrifugation. The data were produced on an Illumina NovaSeq 6000. TCRalpha and TCRbeta cDNA libraries were built by 5'RACE with constant-segment primers, adding sample barcodes and unique molecular identifiers. RNA was extracted from every sample with Trizol reagent. Amplification of the libraries took two PCR steps, and the second step added a second sample barcode plus Illumina TruSeq adapters. Libraries were sequenced on an Illumina NovaSeq with 2 x 150 bp paired-end reads. In the source study's methods: Reads were demultiplexed and collapsed into UMI-guided consensus sequences with migec v1.2.7. With mixcr v2.1.11, UMI consensuses were aligned to TRA and TRB V and J templates and assembled into clonotypes. A clonotype was counted as expanded or contracted only when both edgeR and NoisET called the clonotype significant, with the noise models trained on biological replicates. edgeR calls used a false discovery rate-adjusted p below 0.01 and a log2 fold-change threshold of 1. As an exploratory analysis of dynamics, PCA with hierarchical clustering was applied to max-normalized trajectories of the 1000 most abundant clonotypes. Separately sequenced CD4+ and CD8+ repertoires were used to assign the CD4 or CD8 phenotype of responding clones. TCRdb reworked the public reads: Q25 trimming with fastp, MiXCR clone assembly, productive beta chains retained. Entries that share a CDR3 protein sequence are merged under the most common genes and DNA. These V and J calls originate from TCRdb's pipeline instead of the authors' own analysis. The sample yields more than 450,000 distinct CDR3 sequences; about a sixth were counted once. The ten largest clonotypes hold 12% of the sample.

Source material: PBMCs or a T cell subset sorted from them (not recorded which). The sequence was obtained from an adult woman who had mild COVID-19 (a few samples of this study predate the infection). The sample titles of this study are shuffled in the database, so cell type and time point are left out; the donor was told from shared clones. This chain joins TRBV4-2 to TRBJ2-7, with no D gene named confidently. The nucleotide sequence reads as follows: TGTGCCAGCAGCCAAGACCTGGTTTACGAGCAGTACTTC. It translates to CASSQDLVYEQYF.